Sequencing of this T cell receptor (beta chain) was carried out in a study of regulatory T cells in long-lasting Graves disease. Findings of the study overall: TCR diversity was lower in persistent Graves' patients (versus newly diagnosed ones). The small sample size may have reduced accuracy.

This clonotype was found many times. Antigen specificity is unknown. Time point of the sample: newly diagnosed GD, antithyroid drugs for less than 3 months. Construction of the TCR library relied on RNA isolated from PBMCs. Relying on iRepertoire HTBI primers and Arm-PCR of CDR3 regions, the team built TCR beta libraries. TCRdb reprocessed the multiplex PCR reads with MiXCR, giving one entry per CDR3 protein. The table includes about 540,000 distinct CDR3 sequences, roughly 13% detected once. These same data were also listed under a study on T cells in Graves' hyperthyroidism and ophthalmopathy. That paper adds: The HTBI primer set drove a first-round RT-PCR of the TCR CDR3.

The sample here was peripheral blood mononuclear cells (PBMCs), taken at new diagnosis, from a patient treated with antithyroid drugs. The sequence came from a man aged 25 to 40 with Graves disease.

CDR3 in DNA: TGTGCCACCGCAGGGGGCGACTCCTACAATGAGCAGTTCTTC. Its protein is CATAGGDSYNEQFF. The chain recombines TRBV19 with TRBJ2-1, with 8 bases fitting TRBD1. The junction had 5 bases not matched to a gene; V was cut back by 10 bases and J by 0 bases. From germline, CDR1 is LNHDA and CDR2 SQIVND (reference sequence). This CDR3 is 14 amino acids long.